The 26 T cell receptor beta chains given below trace back to one sample, sequenced in a study of PD-1 blockade in classical Hodgkin lymphoma. Method: immunoSEQ multiplex PCR; TCRdb's copy keeps in-frame clones and lacks some. The sample consists of more than 55,000 clones, around 89% of them appearing once. All patients relapsed after autologous stem cell transplantation, and brentuximab vedotin exposure varied. The sample was peripheral blood mononuclear cells (PBMCs), taken before the second cycle of nivolumab. The receptors were sampled from a human donor with classical Hodgkin lymphoma.

This sequence joins TRBV5-1 and TRBJ1-1; the D gene is possibly TRBD1 (5 bases). The CDR3 length is 17 residues. Trimming pared 4 bases from V and 7 bases from J, leaving 26 bases between. CDR1 is SGHRS and CDR2 is YFSETQ in the germline V gene. CDR3 protein: CASSPTPKGPTNGEAFF. The CDR3 coding sequence is TGCGCCAGCAGCCCGACGCCGAAGGGACCGACGAACGGTGAAGCTTTCTTT.

The J gene is TRBJ2-5, the V gene TRBV7-9; D call uncertain. The germline V gene encodes CDR1 SEHNR and CDR2 FQNEAQ (reference sequence). This CDR3 region has 11 residues. V lost 3 bases and J 3 bases, leaving 2 bases between the germline ends. The CDR3 bases are TGTGCCAGCAGCTTTAAAGAGACCCAGTACTTC. Protein product: CASSFKETQYF.

The chain joins TRBV6-5 to TRBJ1-3; D is uncertain. Germline V gene lookup returns CDR1 MNHEY and CDR2 SVGAGI. The length of the CDR3 is 15 residues. Between the trimmed V and J ends, which lost 0 bases and 5 bases, there was a span of 11 bases. The CDR3 DNA reads TGTGCCAGCAGTTACTCGCCAGTTGGGAGAAACACCATATATTTT. It codes for CASSYSPVGRNTIYF.

V and J are TRBV7-9 and TRBJ1-1; TRBD1 agrees at 9 bases. The junction had 2 bases not matched to a gene; V was cut back by 5 bases and J by 4 bases. Germline V CDR1 and CDR2: SEHNR, FQNEAQ (reference sequence). There are 13 residues in the CDR3. Here the CDR3 reads CASSRQGVTEAFF. DNA for the CDR3: TGTGCCAGCAGCCGACAGGGGGTCACTGAAGCTTTCTTT.

The chain has TRBV5-4 and TRBJ2-2, with 7 nucleotides matching TRBD2. This CDR3 region has 13 residues. The V segment lost 2 bases and the J segment 6 bases; nucleotides outside the gene matches: 1. Germline V lookup: CDR1 SGHNT, CDR2 YYREEE (reference sequence). The CDR3 region has the DNA TGTGCCAGCAGCTTACGGGGGGCCGGGGAGCTGTTTTTT. Amino acid sequence: CASSLRGAGELFF.

This chain connects TRBV7-8 to TRBJ2-1, with TRBD2 as a possible D gene (6 bases). The CDR3 length is 14 residues. Germline-derived CDR1 and CDR2 are SGHVS and FQNEAQ. V gave up 2 bases and J gave up 2 bases, with 7 bases separating them. The CDR3 region has the DNA TGTGCCAGCAGCTTAAGGACTACCTACAATGAGCAGTTCTTC. Its translation: CASSLRTTYNEQFF. The entire variable domain, with the rest obtained from reference TRBV7-8 and TRBJ2-1, is as follows: GAGVSQSPRYKVAKRGQDVALRCDPISGHVSLFWYQQALGQGPEFLTYFQNEAQLDKSGLPSDRFFAERPEGSVSTLKIQRTQQEDSAVYLCASSLRTTYNEQFFGPGTRLTVL.

The chain couples TRBV7-6 to TRBJ1-2; possible D gene TRBD1, 5 bases. The CDR3 is 13 residues long. Trimming removed 5 bases at V and 10 bases at J, with 17 bases between. CDR1 is SGHVS, CDR2 FNYEAQ, per germline. The DNA for the CDR3 is TGTGCCAGCAGCAGGACACCTGAGGTTGACTACACCTTC. Its protein is CASSRTPEVDYTF.

The chain couples TRBV5-1 to TRBJ2-7; TRBD1 aligns across 9 bases. V was pared by 4 bases and J by 4 bases, with 6 bases of the junction left unmatched. The CDR3 is made up of 14 amino acids. CDR1 and CDR2 (germline): SGHRS, YFSETQ. CDR3 sequence: CASSETGGGYEQYF. For the CDR3, the DNA is TGCGCCAGCAGCGAGACAGGGGGTGGGTACGAGCAGTACTTC.

The rearrangement joins TRBV2 to TRBJ1-2; 7 bases agree with TRBD1. Losses at the gene ends were 7 bases for V and 4 bases for J; bases not matched to a gene: 9. This CDR3 is 14 amino acids long. Germline V gene lookup returns CDR1 SNHLY and CDR2 FYNNEI. The CDR3 protein is CASTGRGEGYGYTF. CDR3 in DNA: TGTGCCAGCACCGGCAGGGGGGAGGGCTATGGCTACACCTTC.

This clone was seen only once. The genes are TRBV18 and TRBJ2-7; D remains ambiguous. The germline V and J ends were trimmed by 3 bases and 2 bases, with 8 bases remaining between them. CDR3 length: 13 amino acids. Germline loops: CDR1 KGHSH, CDR2 LQKENI. CDR3 region: CASSPTAAYEQYF. For the CDR3, the DNA is TGTGCCAGCTCACCTACCGCCGCCTACGAGCAGTACTTC.

The gene calls are TRBV5-1 and TRBJ2-5; D not certain. Germline CDR1 and CDR2: SGHRS and YFSETQ. The CDR3 spans 12 residues. V dropped 4 bases and J dropped 1 base, with 5 bases sitting between them. The CDR3 spells CASSRVQETQYF. CDR3 in DNA: TGCGCCAGCAGCAGGGTCCAAGAGACCCAGTACTTC.

The V and J genes are TRBV2 and TRBJ1-3; D ambiguous. Germline CDR1 SNHLY, CDR2 FYNNEI. The CDR3 length is 14 residues. V lost 3 bases to trimming and J lost 0 bases, with 6 bases between them. CDR3: CASSDPISGNTIYF. CDR3 bases: TGTGCCAGCAGTGACCCGATCTCTGGAAACACCATATATTTT.

The rearrangement uses TRBV5-4 and TRBJ2-3; 15 bases align to TRBD2. V trimming: 0 bases; J trimming: 2 bases; junction bases outside the gene matches: 4. The CDR3 totals 18 residues. Germline V gene lookup returns CDR1 SGHNT and CDR2 YYREEE (reference sequence). The chain's CDR3 is CASSLEGLAGGPTDTQYF. In DNA form, the CDR3 reads TGTGCCAGCAGCTTGGAGGGACTAGCGGGGGGTCCCACAGATACGCAGTATTTT.

This clone is a singleton in its sample. J is TRBJ2-4 and V is TRBV28; D is possibly TRBD1 (6 bases). The CDR3 contains 14 residues. The ends were cut back, 6 bases at V and 8 bases at J, with 17 bases in the middle. The germline V gene encodes CDR1 MDHEN and CDR2 SYDVKM. The CDR3 DNA sequence: TGTGCCAGCAGAGCCACAGGGCAAGTGGACATTCAGTACTTC. It yields the protein CASRATGQVDIQYF.

For the CDR3, the DNA is TGTGCCAGCTCCGTTAGCGGGGGCCCGTTCTCCTACGAGCAGTACTTC. Its protein is CASSVSGGPFSYEQYF. The V call is TRBV13, the J call TRBJ2-7; 9 bases line up with TRBD2. There are 16 residues in the CDR3. Germline V gene data show CDR1 as PRHDT and CDR2 as FYEKMQ (reference sequence). Trimming removed 8 bases from V and 0 bases from J; junction bases left unmatched: 11.

J is TRBJ2-2 and V is TRBV2, with 12 bases lining up with TRBD2. From germline, CDR1 is SNHLY and CDR2 FYNNEI. V dropped 8 bases and J dropped 4; count of bases not matched to a gene: 11. This CDR3 spans 17 amino acids. The CDR3 region is CASCGLAGGFSTGELFF. In DNA, the CDR3 is TGTGCCAGCTGCGGTCTAGCGGGGGGGTTTAGCACCGGGGAGCTGTTTTTT.

The chain joins TRBV6-5 to TRBJ1-1; D is unclear. This CDR3 comprises 16 residues. Germline assignment: CDR1 MNHEY and CDR2 SVGAGI. Trimming took 0 bases from V and 1 from J, leaving 12 bases between them. The CDR3 loop is CASSYSKEVGNTEAFF. In DNA form, the CDR3 reads TGTGCCAGCAGTTACTCGAAGGAAGTGGGGAACACTGAAGCTTTCTTT.

The sample holds a few counts of this clone. This chain joins TRBV19 and TRBJ1-5; D uncertain. CDR3 length: 11 amino acids. Trimming stripped 4 bases from V and 11 bases from J, with 9 bases between. Germline CDR1 LNHDA, CDR2 SQIVND (reference sequence). Here the CDR3 DNA reads TGTGCCAGTAGTACGGCTGGGTCCCAGCATTTT. Translation: CASSTAGSQHF.

V usage is TRBV19 and J usage is TRBJ1-1; D might be TRBD1 (6 bases). The length of the CDR3 is 15 residues. Germline V gene lookup returns CDR1 LNHDA and CDR2 SQIVND (reference sequence). The V end was cut by 1 base, the J end by 3 bases, with 12 bases between. CDR3 in amino acids: CASSIGLGAYTEAFF. CDR3 nucleotides: TGTGCCAGTAGTATAGGACTGGGGGCGTACACTGAAGCTTTCTTT.

This clone was recorded only once. The V gene is TRBV5-1, the J gene TRBJ1-4; D call uncertain. The CDR3 length is 15 residues. Germline loops: CDR1 SGHRS, CDR2 YFSETQ. V lost 4 bases and J 5 bases, leaving 15 bases between the germline ends. CDR3 protein: CASSPEGSANEKLFF. CDR3 bases: TGCGCCAGCAGCCCGGAAGGGTCCGCGAATGAAAAACTGTTTTTT.

The rearrangement links TRBV7-9 to TRBJ2-1, with 10 bases lining up with TRBD1. J gave up 6 bases and V 3 bases, and 5 bases lay outside the gene matches. Germline V gene sequence: CDR1 SEHNR, CDR2 FQNEAQ (reference sequence). The CDR3 covers 15 residues. The CDR3 DNA follows: TGTGCCAGCAGCTTGGACAGGGGGTCGTTCAATGAGCAGTTCTTC. This codes for CASSLDRGSFNEQFF.

The chain links TRBV27 to TRBJ2-7; either TRBD1 or TRBD2 may fit D (5 bases each). V lost 5 bases and J 4 bases, leaving 15 bases between the germline ends. Looked up from germline, CDR1 is MNHEY and CDR2 is SMNVEV (reference sequence). This CDR3 comprises 14 residues. CDR3 amino acids: CASSGGVFSYEQYF. The CDR3 coding sequence is TGTGCCAGCAGTGGGGGAGTCTTCTCATACGAGCAGTACTTC.

The rearrangement joins TRBV6-5 to TRBJ1-6, with D perhaps matching TRBD1 (6 bases). Deletions cut 6 bases from V and 7 bases from J, with 16 bases between. Per germline, CDR1 MNHEY and CDR2 SVGAGI. There are 15 residues in the CDR3. The CDR3 region has the DNA TGTGCCAGCAGGTATACGATAGGGGGGAATTCACCCCTCCACTTT. Amino acids: CASRYTIGGNSPLHF.

The genes are TRBV9 and TRBJ2-3, with 14 bases lining up with TRBD2. J was trimmed by 7 bases and V by 0 bases; bases with no gene match: 7. The CDR3 has 17 residues. Per germline, CDR1 SGDLS and CDR2 YYNGEE. CDR3 nucleotides: TGTGCCAGCAGCGTAGTGGAGACTAGCGGGGGGGCACATACGCAGTATTTT. It codes for CASSVVETSGGAHTQYF.

The rearrangement links TRBV7-9 to TRBJ2-5; no firm D call. The CDR3 spans 14 residues. V was cut by 2 bases and J by 3 bases, with 10 bases left in between. CDR1 is SEHNR and CDR2 is FQNEAQ in the germline V gene (reference sequence). Written as DNA, the CDR3 is TGTGCCAGCAGCTTAATCGGGCTAGAAGAGACCCAGTACTTC. Translated: CASSLIGLEETQYF.

This chain links TRBV6-1 with TRBJ2-7, with 7 bases lining up with TRBD1. With 1 base clipped from V and 6 bases from J, the junction kept 6 bases outside the gene matches. Germline values: CDR1 MNHNS, CDR2 SASEGT. CDR3 length equals 14 residues. The CDR3 nucleotides read TGTGCCAGCAGTGAAGGATATAGGGGGCTCGAGCAGTACTTC. Translation: CASSEGYRGLEQYF.